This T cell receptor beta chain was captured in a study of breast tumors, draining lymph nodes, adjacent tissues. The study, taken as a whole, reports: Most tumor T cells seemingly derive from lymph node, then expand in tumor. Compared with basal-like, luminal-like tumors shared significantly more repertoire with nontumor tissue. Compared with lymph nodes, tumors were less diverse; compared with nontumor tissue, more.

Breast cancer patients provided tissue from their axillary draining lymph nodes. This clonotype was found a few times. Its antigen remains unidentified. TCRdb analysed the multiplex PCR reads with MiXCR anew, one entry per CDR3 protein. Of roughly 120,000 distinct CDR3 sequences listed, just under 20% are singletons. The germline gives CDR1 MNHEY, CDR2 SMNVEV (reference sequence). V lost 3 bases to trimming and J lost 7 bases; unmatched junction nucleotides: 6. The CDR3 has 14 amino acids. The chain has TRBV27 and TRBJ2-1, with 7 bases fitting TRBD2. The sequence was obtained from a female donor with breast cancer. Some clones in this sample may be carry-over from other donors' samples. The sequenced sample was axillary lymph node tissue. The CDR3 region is CASSFRGSWNEQFF. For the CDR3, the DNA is TGTGCCAGCAGTTTTCGCGGGAGTTGGAATGAGCAGTTCTTC.